The next 9 T cell receptor beta chains were all read from a single sample in a study of T cell responses to AZD1222 COVID-19 vaccine. Produced via immunoSEQ multiplex PCR; TCRdb's table is partial and in-frame only. The sample yields 25,000 or so clones, more than 75% seen once. The sample was peripheral blood, taken 28 days after the second AZD1222 dose. All receptors derive from an adult who received the AZD1222 COVID-19 vaccine.

The chain links TRBV7-8 to TRBJ1-2; 9 nucleotides agree with TRBD1. The CDR3 extends over 16 amino acids. The V gene end was trimmed by 0 bases and the J gene end by 5 bases; junction bases not matched to a gene: 7. CDR1 SGHVS and CDR2 FQNEAQ come from the germline V gene. The CDR3 loop is CASSLAGQGFSYGYTF. CDR3 DNA sequence: TGTGCCAGCAGCTTAGCTGGACAGGGGTTCTCGTATGGCTACACCTTC.

The V gene is TRBV5-1, the J gene TRBJ2-1; 10 bases map to TRBD1. CDR3 length: 14 amino acids. The germline CDR1 and CDR2 sequences are SGHRS and YFSETQ. J was trimmed by 6 bases and V by 4 bases; bases with no gene match: 4. The CDR3 region is CASSTWTGGNEQFF. The CDR3 DNA follows: TGCGCCAGCAGCACCTGGACAGGGGGCAATGAGCAGTTCTTC.

The V call is TRBV2, the J call TRBJ1-1, with TRBD1 matching 8 bases. The ends lost 11 bases at V and 1 base at J; junction bases unmatched: 6. The germline gives CDR1 SNHLY, CDR2 FYNNEI. The CDR3 length is 13 residues. This chain's CDR3 is CAAQGGKNTEAFF. CDR3 DNA: TGTGCCGCACAGGGGGGGAAGAACACTGAAGCTTTCTTT.

The V gene is TRBV24-1, the J gene TRBJ1-5, with D possibly being TRBD1 (5 bases). The CDR3 sequence is 16 residues long. V was shortened by 4 bases and J by 0 bases, with 12 bases between the two germline ends. The germline V gene encodes CDR1 KGHDR and CDR2 SFDVKD. This CDR3 is CATSEGGRNSNQPQHF. The CDR3 bases are TGTGCCACCAGTGAGGGGGGACGGAATAGCAATCAGCCCCAGCATTTT.

The chain carries TRBV20-1 and TRBJ2-7, with D tentatively TRBD2 (5 bases). Germline CDR1 reads DFQATT; CDR2 reads SNEGSKA (reference sequence). The V gene lost 3 bases and the J gene lost 2 bases, with 14 bases spanning the gap. The CDR3 runs to 14 residues. CDR3 nucleotides: TGCAGTGCTAGTGAGGACTCAACCACCTACGAGCAGTACTTC. Residues: CSASEDSTTYEQYF.

The chain employs TRBV6-4 and TRBJ2-2, with 12 positions matching TRBD2. The germline CDR1 and CDR2 sequences are MRHNA and SNTAGT. The junction had 5 bases not matched to a gene; V was cut back by 6 bases and J by 6 bases. CDR3 length: 15 residues. CDR3 in amino acids: CASSQTSGSAGELFF. Written as DNA, the CDR3 is TGTGCCAGCAGCCAGACTAGCGGGAGTGCCGGGGAGCTGTTTTTT.

V and J are TRBV9 and TRBJ1-3, with a possible D match to TRBD1 (5 bases). Looked up from germline, CDR1 is SGDLS and CDR2 is YYNGEE. The ends were cut back, 0 bases at V and 0 bases at J, with 7 bases in the middle. This CDR3 comprises 15 residues. The CDR3 DNA reads TGTGCCAGCAGCGTAGGGGGCAACTCTGGAAACACCATATATTTT. Residues: CASSVGGNSGNTIYF.

This clone was seen more than once but under ten times. The chain employs TRBV24-1 and TRBJ2-2, with D perhaps matching TRBD2 (5 bases). The CDR3 covers 18 residues. Germline V gene data show CDR1 as KGHDR and CDR2 as SFDVKD. V was trimmed by 4 bases and J by 6 bases, leaving 23 bases between them. The CDR3 reads CATSEQGLLPNTPGELFF. CDR3 sequence (DNA): TGTGCCACCAGTGAACAAGGACTGCTCCCTAATACACCCGGGGAGCTGTTTTTT.

In this sample, this clone turned up once. The chain joins TRBV27 to TRBJ1-2; 7 bases are shared with TRBD1. The CDR3 has 14 residues. Germline lookup yields CDR1 MNHEY and CDR2 SMNVEV (reference sequence). V was pared by 8 bases and J by 4 bases, with 10 bases of the junction left unmatched. The CDR3 bases are TGTGCCAGCTACCAGCCGGGACAGTTCTATGGCTACACCTTC. Amino acid sequence: CASYQPGQFYGYTF.